This T cell receptor beta chain appears in the sequencing data of a study of cytomegalovirus exposure and HLA in healthy donors. PCR used 60 Vbeta primers and 13 Jbeta primers. In the study's own analysis: A follow-up analysis tallied 70 million to 80 million unique TCR beta chains, approximately 11 million shared. TCRdb's table, derived via immunoSEQ multiplex PCR, lists solely in-frame clones and lacks some. V, J and clone size are taken as reported in that table, and D and trimming were inferred from the DNA itself. The sample has under 200,000 clones; around 84% are singletons. The receptor was isolated from a man in his fifties in good health and CMV-seropositive. Sequencing input: PBMCs.

This chain's CDR3 is CASSSGGLAGGTDTQYF. For the CDR3, the DNA is TGTGCCAGCAGCTCGGGGGGACTAGCGGGAGGGACAGATACGCAGTATTTT. This chain links TRBV9 with TRBJ2-3; 16 bases agree with TRBD2. The CDR3 sequence is 17 residues long. The V and J ends lost 4 bases and 3 bases, in that order; junction bases with no gene match: 5. Germline V CDR1 and CDR2: SGDLS, YYNGEE.